This T cell receptor (beta chain) was captured by sequencing in a study of CD8 T cells in ankylosing spondylitis. General study findings and limits: Earlier authors reported some of these motif variants in reactive arthritis synovial fluid and blood. Clones tied to disease were said to be significantly enriched in matched ankylosing spondylitis synovial fluid.

One entry per CDR3 protein, called by TCRdb with MiXCR from the 5' RACE reads. In the table there are under 250,000 distinct CDR3 sequences, around a tenth of which are singletons. On this clonotype: The antigen is unknown.

V lost 6 bases to trimming and J lost 4 bases, with 16 bases between them. Per germline, CDR1 ENHRY and CDR2 SYGVKD. The CDR3 consists of 15 residues. The source of this sequence is a male donor with ankylosing spondylitis or in good health (not recorded which). The chain combines TRBV10-3 with TRBJ2-1; D remains ambiguous. Sequenced material: blood, either unsorted or a sorted T cell fraction (not recorded which). The CDR3 bases are TGTGCCATCAGCTTCTCCGGAGACTTATACAATGAGCAGTTCTTC. Translated, it gives CAISFSGDLYNEQFF.